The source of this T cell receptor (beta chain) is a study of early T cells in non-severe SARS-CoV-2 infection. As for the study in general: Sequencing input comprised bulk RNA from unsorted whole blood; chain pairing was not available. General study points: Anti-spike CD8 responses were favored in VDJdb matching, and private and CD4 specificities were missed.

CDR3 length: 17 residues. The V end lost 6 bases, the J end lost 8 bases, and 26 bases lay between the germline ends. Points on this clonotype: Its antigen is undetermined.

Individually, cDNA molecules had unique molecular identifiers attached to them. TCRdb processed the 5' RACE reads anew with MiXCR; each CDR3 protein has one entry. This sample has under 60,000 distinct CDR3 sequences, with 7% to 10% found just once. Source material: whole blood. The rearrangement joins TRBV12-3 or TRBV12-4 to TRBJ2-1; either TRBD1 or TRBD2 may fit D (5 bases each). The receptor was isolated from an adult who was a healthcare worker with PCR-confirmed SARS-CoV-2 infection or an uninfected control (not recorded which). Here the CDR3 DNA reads TGTGCCAGCAGCTCGCCTCCCGGTGGTGGGGGTGCGGATGAGCAGTTCTTC. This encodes CASSSPPGGGGADEQFF.